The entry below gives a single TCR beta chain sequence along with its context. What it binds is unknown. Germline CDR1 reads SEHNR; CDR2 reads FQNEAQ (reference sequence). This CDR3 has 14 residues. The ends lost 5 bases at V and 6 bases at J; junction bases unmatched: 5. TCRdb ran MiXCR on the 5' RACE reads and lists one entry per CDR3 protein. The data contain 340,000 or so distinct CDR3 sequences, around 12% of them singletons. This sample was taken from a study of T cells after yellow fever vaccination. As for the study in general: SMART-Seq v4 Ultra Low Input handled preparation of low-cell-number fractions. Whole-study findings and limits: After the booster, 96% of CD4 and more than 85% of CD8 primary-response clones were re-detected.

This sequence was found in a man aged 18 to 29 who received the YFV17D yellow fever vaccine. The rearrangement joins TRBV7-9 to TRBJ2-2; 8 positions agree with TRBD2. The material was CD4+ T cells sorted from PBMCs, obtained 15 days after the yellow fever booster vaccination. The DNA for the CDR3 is TGTGCCAGCAGCCTTAGCGGGGCGGCCGGGGAGCTGTTTTTT. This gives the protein CASSLSGAAGELFF.